Listed below are T cell receptor beta chains from one sample, sequenced in a study of blood T cell repertoires in COVID-19. Produced via immunoSEQ multiplex PCR; TCRdb's table is partial and in-frame only. The table lists 270,000 or so clones, roughly 88% of them singletons. The sample consisted of PBMCs or T cells enriched from blood (not recorded which). Receptor source: a woman aged 40 to 55 with acute COVID-19. Both conserved end residues are trimmed from each CDR3.

TRBV12-3/TRBV12-4	AIPDRDFQPQH
TRBV2	ASSDREALMNTEAF
TRBV5-6	ASSGGTSTSNEQF
TRBV5-4	ASSSRGSGETQY
TRBV6-2/TRBV6-3	ASSWGTGTDTQY
TRBV9	ASSVGPGQETQY
TRBV11-3	ASSGGSWDGYT
TRBV6-5	ASTVGRSTEAF
TRBV24-1	AAGEGNNQPQH
TRBV9	ASSHSLEDRARNQETQY
TRBV5-4	ASSLDLDTDTQY
TRBV27	ASSFRGGITEAF
TRBV27	ASSFVRELTDTQY
TRBV2	ASSGQGATYEQY
TRBV5-6	ASSLYPAESGYVAEQF
TRBV5-1	ASSYGQGHSPLH
TRBV27	ASSLSPQREGPLEQF
TRBV5-4	AWGAGVGTGELF
TRBV19	ASSISDYYEQY
TRBV9	ASGGRGYT
TRBV19	ASSIWDSQTTGSPLH
TRBV12-5	ASGHRDRSNQPQH
TRBV2	ASSDQQGGHNEQF
TRBV28	ASSPGDRLNQPQH
TRBV27	ASSKGGGRNTEAF
TRBV19	ASSFPYVRDTQIRAF
TRBV6-2/TRBV6-3	ASSPTGQGSNSPLH
TRBV7-2	ASSGGTSGRTDTQY
TRBV18	ASSPYPQGNDNTEAF
TRBV19	ASSPHTTYEQY
TRBV5-5	ASSIQGLANYGYT
TRBV27	ASSSLMGDQETQY
TRBV5-6	ASSYYPGNNQPQH
TRBV6-5	ASSYGGYLNTEAF
TRBV12-3/TRBV12-4	ASSLSQGAEAF
TRBV9	ASSVDGGEKLF
TRBV7-3	ASSIRGDQPQH